This T cell receptor (beta chain) was profiled in a study of T cell responses to AZD1222 COVID-19 vaccine. About the study: Pooling was applied to second doses at about 4 or about 12 weeks. Points from the study as a whole: Regions 160-218 and 743-854 held dominance among vaccine-associated CD4 TCRs, which spanned spike. Repertoires in all cases were sampled only once the peak T cell response had passed.

Trimming took 7 bases from V and 1 from J, leaving 18 bases between them. This CDR3 has 16 amino acids. Clones were sequenced by immunoSEQ multiplex PCR, and TCRdb holds only the in-frame ones, with some missing. The table includes about 85,000 clones, roughly 88% detected once. As to this clone: Its antigen remains unidentified.

The chain recombines TRBV23-1 with TRBJ2-3; tentative D call: TRBD1 (6 bases). TRBV23-1 belongs to the ORF category, with a function that is uncertain. The origin of this receptor is an adult in good health. Sequences were derived from peripheral blood, sampled on day 0 of AZD1222 vaccination. The CDR3 DNA reads TGCGCCAGCACCCAAGGGACATCTCTTTGCACAGATACGCAGTATTTT. It translates to CASTQGTSLCTDTQYF.